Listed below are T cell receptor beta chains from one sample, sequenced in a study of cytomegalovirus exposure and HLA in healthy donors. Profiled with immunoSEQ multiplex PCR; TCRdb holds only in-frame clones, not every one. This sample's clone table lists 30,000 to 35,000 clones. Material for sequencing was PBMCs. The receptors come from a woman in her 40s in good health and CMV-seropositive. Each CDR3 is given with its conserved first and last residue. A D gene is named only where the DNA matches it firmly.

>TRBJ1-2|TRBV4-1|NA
TGCGCCAGCAGCCAAGATGGGGGGGCGAGTTTGGATGGCTACACCTTC
CASSQDGGASLDGYTF
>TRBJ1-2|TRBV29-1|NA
TGCAGCGTTGAAGATCGAATGCGGGACGACTATGGCTACACCTTC
CSVEDRMRDDYGYTF
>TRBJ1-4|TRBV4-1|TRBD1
TGCGCCAGCAAAACGAGGGGGCTGGGTGAAAAACTGTTTTTT
CASKTRGLGEKLFF
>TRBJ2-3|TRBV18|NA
TGTGCCAGCTCACGTCAGCGGGTCACAGATACGCAGTATTTT
CASSRQRVTDTQYF
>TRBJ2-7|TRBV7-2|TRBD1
TGTGCCAGCGGCACCGGGACAGGGGTAAACGAGCAGTACTTC
CASGTGTGVNEQYF
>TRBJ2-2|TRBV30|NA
TGTGCCTGGAGTGCGGTGGGGGAGCTGTTTTTT
CAWSAVGELFF
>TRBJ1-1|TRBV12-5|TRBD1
TGTGCTAGTGGTTTGTCACTGGGACAGGGGGACGCTGAAGCTTTCTTT
CASGLSLGQGDAEAFF
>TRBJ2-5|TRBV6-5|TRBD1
TGTGCCAGCAGAGAGACAGGGGGCCAAGAGACCCAGTACTTC
CASRETGGQETQYF
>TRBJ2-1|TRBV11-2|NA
TGTGCCAGCAGCTTAGAAGGTCAGGGTTACAATGAGCAGTTCTTC
CASSLEGQGYNEQFF
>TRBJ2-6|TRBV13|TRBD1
TGTGCCAGCAGCACACCCTCCGGGACAGGGGTAAATGGGGCCAACGTCCTGACTTTC
CASSTPSGTGVNGANVLTF
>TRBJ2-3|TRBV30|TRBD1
TGTGCCTGGAGTGGACAGGGGGCTTTCACAGATACGCAGTATTTT
CAWSGQGAFTDTQYF
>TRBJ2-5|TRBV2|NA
TGTGCCAGCACGGAGGCGCCTTACCAAGAGACCCAGTACTTC
CASTEAPYQETQYF
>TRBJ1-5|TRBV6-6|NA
TGTGCCAGCAGTGACAGCAACGCGAGCAATCAGCCCCAGCATTTT
CASSDSNASNQPQHF
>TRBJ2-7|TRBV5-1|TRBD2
TGCGCCAGCAGCTTGGAAGGTAGCGGGAGGAGATCGGGAGAGCAGTACTTC
CASSLEGSGRRSGEQYF
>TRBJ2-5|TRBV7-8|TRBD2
TGTGCCAGCAGCCTCTCGGGGGGGGAGACCCAGTACTTC
CASSLSGGETQYF
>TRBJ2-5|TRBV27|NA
TGTGCCAGCAGTCCGAGCCCCGGGACCCAGTACTTC
CASSPSPGTQYF
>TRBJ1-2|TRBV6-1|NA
TGTGCCAGCCAAATGGGGGCCGCTCCCAACTATGGCTACACCTTC
CASQMGAAPNYGYTF
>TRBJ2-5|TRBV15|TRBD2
TGTGCCACCAGCAGAGGGGGAGGGGAGGGCGAAGAGACCCAGTACTTC
CATSRGGGEGEETQYF
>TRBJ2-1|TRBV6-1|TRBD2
TGTGCCAGCAGTGAAGCGTCACTAGCGCGACTTTACAATGAGCAGTTCTTC
CASSEASLARLYNEQFF
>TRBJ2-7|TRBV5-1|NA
TGCGCCAGCGCCCTAGACGCGGCTCAGAAGTACTTC
CASALDAAQKYF
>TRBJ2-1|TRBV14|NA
TGTGCCAGCAGCCAACGTGCCGGGGTGAGGTCCTACAATGAGCAGTTCTTC
CASSQRAGVRSYNEQFF
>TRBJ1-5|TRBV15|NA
TGTGCCACCAGCAGGTTACAGGGTCAGCCCCAGCATTTT
CATSRLQGQPQHF
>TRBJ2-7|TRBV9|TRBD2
TGTGCCAGCAGCCCAACGGGAGGGCCGAACTACGAGCAGTACTTC
CASSPTGGPNYEQYF
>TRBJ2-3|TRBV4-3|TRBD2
TGCGCCAGCAGCCAAGATGTGGTTAGCGGGAGTGATACGCAGTATTTT
CASSQDVVSGSDTQYF
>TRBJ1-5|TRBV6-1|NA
TGTGCCAGCAGTGAAGACGGTAGCAATCAGCCCCAGCATTTT
CASSEDGSNQPQHF
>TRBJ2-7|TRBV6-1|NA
TGTGCCAGCAGTGAATCCCCAGCGCAGTCCACTTACGAGCAGTACTTC
CASSESPAQSTYEQYF
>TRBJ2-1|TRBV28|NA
TGTGCCAGCAGCTACTACAATGAGCAGTTCTTC
CASSYYNEQFF
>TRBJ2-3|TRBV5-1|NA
TGCGCCAGCAGCTTGTCCCCCTTCACAGATACGCAGTATTTT
CASSLSPFTDTQYF
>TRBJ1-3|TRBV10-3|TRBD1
TGTGCCATCAGTAGGGACAGCCTTGGAAACACCATATATTTT
CAISRDSLGNTIYF
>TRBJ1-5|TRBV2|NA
TGTGCCAGCAGTGGGACGGTGCCAGGGGCGGGTCAGCCCCAGCATTTT
CASSGTVPGAGQPQHF
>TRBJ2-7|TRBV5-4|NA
TGTGCCAGCAGCCGCGACACGGGTAGCGACTACGAGCAGTACTTC
CASSRDTGSDYEQYF
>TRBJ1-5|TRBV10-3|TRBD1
TGTGCCACCGGGACAGGGGAACAGCCCCAGCATTTT
CATGTGEQPQHF
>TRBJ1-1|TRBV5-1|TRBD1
TGCGCCAGCAGCTTGGCACAGGGGCAGGGCACTGAAGCTTTCTTT
CASSLAQGQGTEAFF
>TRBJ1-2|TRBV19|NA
TGTGCCAGTAGTATTGCACAGGGTCCCTATGGCTACACCTTC
CASSIAQGPYGYTF
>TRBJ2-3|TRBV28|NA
TGTGCCAGCGGTGACTATCAGGAAGGGACAGATACGCAGTATTTT
CASGDYQEGTDTQYF
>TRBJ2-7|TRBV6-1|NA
TGTGCCAGCGCGCGGACAGCTCCCTACGAGCAGTACTTC
CASARTAPYEQYF
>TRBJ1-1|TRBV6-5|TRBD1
TGTGCCAGCAGTTACACAGGGGGCCACACTGAAGCTTTCTTT
CASSYTGGHTEAFF
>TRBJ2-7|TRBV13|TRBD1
TGTGCCAGCAGCCCGGGACAGGCGAGTTACGAGCAGTACTTC
CASSPGQASYEQYF
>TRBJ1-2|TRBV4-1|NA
TGCGCCAGCAGCCTCCGGGGAGCGGAAAGCTATGGCTACACCTTC
CASSLRGAESYGYTF
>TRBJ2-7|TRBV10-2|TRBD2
TGCGCCAGCAGTGACCGGACTAGCGGCCACTACGAGCAGTACTTC
CASSDRTSGHYEQYF
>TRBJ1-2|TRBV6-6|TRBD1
TGTGCCAGCAGTTACAGCCGGGACAGGGCTTTAAGTGGCTACACCTTC
CASSYSRDRALSGYTF
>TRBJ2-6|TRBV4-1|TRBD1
TGCGCCAGCAGCCAACGTTCCACCCCGGGACAGGGCTCTGGGGCCAACGTCCTGACTTTC
CASSQRSTPGQGSGANVLTF
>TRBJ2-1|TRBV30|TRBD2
TGTGCCTGGAGTGCGGGGACTAGCGGATCTGAGCAGTTCTTC
CAWSAGTSGSEQFF
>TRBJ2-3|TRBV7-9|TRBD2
TGTGCCAGCAGCCGGACTAGCGGCACAGATACGCAGTATTTT
CASSRTSGTDTQYF
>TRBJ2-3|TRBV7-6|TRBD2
TGTGCCAGCAGCTTAGAGGTAGCGGGATTCGGTACGGCCGGGCCTAGCACAGATACGCAGTATTTT
CASSLEVAGFGTAGPSTDTQYF